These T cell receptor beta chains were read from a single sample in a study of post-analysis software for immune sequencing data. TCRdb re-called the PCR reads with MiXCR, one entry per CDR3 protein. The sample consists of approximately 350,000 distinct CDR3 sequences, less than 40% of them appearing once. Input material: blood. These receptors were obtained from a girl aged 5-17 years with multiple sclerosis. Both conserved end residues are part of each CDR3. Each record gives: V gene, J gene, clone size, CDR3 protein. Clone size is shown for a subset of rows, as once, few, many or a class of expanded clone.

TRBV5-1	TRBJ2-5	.	CASSPDPRSQETQYF
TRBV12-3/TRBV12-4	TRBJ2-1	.	CASSLTGGLNEQFF
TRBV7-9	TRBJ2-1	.	CASSFPWGEQFF
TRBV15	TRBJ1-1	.	CATSRDPPGVATEAFF
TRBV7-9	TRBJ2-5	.	CASNSLGETQYF
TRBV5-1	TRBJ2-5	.	CASSSPGTETQYF
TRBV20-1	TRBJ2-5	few	CSARPPAGVGETQYF
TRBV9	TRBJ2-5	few	CASSVATGGTANQETQYF
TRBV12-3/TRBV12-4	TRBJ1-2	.	CASSLTGLNYGYTF
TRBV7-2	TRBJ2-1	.	CASSLAGLAVYNEQFF
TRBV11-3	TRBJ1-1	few	CASSLLQNTEAFF
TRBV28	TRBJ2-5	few	CASSLRRGVIETQYF
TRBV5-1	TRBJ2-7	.	CASSPPGQGRHYEQYF
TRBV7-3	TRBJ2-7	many	CASSLETAREQYF
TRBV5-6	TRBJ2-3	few	CASTLGVNEVTDTQYF
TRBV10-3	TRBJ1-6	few	CASRVLEDSPLHF
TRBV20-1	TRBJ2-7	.	CSAPPLSGGFDERYF
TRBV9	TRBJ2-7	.	CASSVGRDSYEQYF
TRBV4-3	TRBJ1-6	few	CASSQEGTLHF
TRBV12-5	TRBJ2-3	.	CASGLSGDTQYF
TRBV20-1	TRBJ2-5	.	CSARDTQGVAETQYF
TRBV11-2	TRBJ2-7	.	CASSSHRSGSEQYF
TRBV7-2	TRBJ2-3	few	CAGSQGLAGGDTQYF
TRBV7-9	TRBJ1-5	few	CASSLEQSPYSNQPQHF
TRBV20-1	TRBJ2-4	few	CSARSPDLNIQYF
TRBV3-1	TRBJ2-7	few	CASSQGVIRSTRDSSHYEQYF
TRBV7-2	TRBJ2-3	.	CASSFGVGLITDTQYF
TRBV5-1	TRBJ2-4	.	CASSLGASGVAKNIQYF
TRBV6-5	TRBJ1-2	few	CASSFARDRGGYTF
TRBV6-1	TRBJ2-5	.	CASSHGLAGGQVEAQYF
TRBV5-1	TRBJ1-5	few	CASSSREERNRNQPQHF
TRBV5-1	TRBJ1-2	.	CASSASGTGGDGYTF
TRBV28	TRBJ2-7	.	CASSFGRREQYF
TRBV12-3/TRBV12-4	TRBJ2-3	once	CASSPPDRADTQYF
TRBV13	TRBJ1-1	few	CASSPGPLGHTEAFF
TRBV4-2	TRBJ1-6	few	CASSQRRGTNNSPLHF
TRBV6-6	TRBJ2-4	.	CASSNAGGGKNIQYF
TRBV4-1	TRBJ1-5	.	CASSQVGGRRNQPQHF
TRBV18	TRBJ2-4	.	CASSPQLAKNIQYF
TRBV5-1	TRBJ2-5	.	CASSFGQGKETQYF
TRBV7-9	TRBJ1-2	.	CASSLSGQGAGGYTF
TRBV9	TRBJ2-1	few	CASTRSGGASYNEQFF
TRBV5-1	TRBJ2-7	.	CASSPGGTGTYEQYF
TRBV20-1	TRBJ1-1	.	CSARAPGVWAAFF
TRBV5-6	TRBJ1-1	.	CASSLWVAIAGAFF
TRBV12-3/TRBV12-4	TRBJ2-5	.	CASSAGEETQYF
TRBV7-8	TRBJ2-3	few	CASSRTPAYGTDTQYF
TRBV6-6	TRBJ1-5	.	CTSSGQGIQPQHF
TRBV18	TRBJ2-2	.	CASLEMLDTGELFF
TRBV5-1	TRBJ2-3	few	CASSESYQGADTQYF
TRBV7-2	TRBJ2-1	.	CASTEDGSSYNEQFF
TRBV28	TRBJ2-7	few	CASSYSIAGGFSSYEQYF
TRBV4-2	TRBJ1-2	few	CASSQDLGPLAHGYTF